This T cell receptor beta chain was observed in a study of shared clonotypes between healthy human individuals. Turning to the study itself: Every donor yielded three CD4 naive, three CD4 memory, two CD8 naive and one CD8 memory plate.

Clones were sequenced by immunoSEQ multiplex PCR, and TCRdb holds only the in-frame ones, with some missing. In the table there are 1.5 million to 2.5 million clones, about 95% of which are singletons. Naive CD8 cells, CD45RO-negative and positively selected for CCR7, excluded terminally differentiated effector memory CD45RA+ cells. HIV-negative, healthy adults without recent acute infections or vaccinations were the donors. The sample was naive CD8+ T cells sorted from blood. This sequence originates from a man aged 18 to 30 in good health.

CDR3 coding DNA: TGCGCCAGCAGCTTATACAGTATCGGGGTCTCCCCTGAAGCTTTCTTT. This gives the protein CASSLYSIGVSPEAFF. The chain recombines TRBV5-1 with TRBJ1-1, with D hard to call. There are 16 residues in the CDR3. Per germline, CDR1 SGHRS and CDR2 YFSETQ. V lost 2 bases and J lost 6, with 20 bases in between.